This TCR beta chain was captured by sequencing in a study of blood T cells in healthy people across ages. Then a second PCR, running roughly 7 to 11 cycles, was carried out with a sample-barcoded 5' primer and a J-beta primer mix. TCRdb processed the 5' RACE reads anew with MiXCR; each CDR3 protein has one entry. The table includes roughly 830,000 distinct CDR3 sequences, around 62% detected once. This clonotype has only a few counts. The CDR3 extends over 11 amino acids. Germline V gene data show CDR1 as DFQATT and CDR2 as SNEGSKA (reference sequence). V was clipped by 7 bases and J by 5 bases, with 9 bases between them.

The sequencing sample was made of blood. The chain couples TRBV20-1 to TRBJ2-1, with a tentative D call TRBD1 (5 bases). This TCR derives from a man aged 25-40 years in good health. In DNA form, the CDR3 reads TGCAGTGTAACAGGTCACAATGAGCAGTTCTTC. Translating it yields CSVTGHNEQFF.